This T cell receptor (beta chain) was documented in a study of human T cells and chemical hapten exposure. CDR3 length equals 13 residues. The V gene's germline CDR1 is SGHKS and CDR2 YYEKEE (reference sequence). V lost 4 bases, J lost 8 bases, and 15 bases lay in between. This clonotype was observed a handful of times. Described time point: pre-sensitization, week 0. Specified treatment: therapeutic diphenylcyclopropenone sensitization with weekly scalp DPC. Each CDR3 protein is one row after TCRdb ran MiXCR on the RACE reads. The sample has 95,000 to 150,000 distinct CDR3 sequences; approximately 13% are singletons.

The origin of this receptor is a woman aged 18-29 years with alopecia areata. Some clones in this sample may be carry-over from other donors' samples. The gene calls are TRBV5-5 and TRBJ1-1; no reliable D call. The starting material was whole blood, obtained in connection with sensitization to the hapten diphenylcyclopropenone (DPC). CDR3 sequence (DNA): TGTGCCAGCAGCCCCATGCTAACTGGGGAAGCTTTCTTT. It specifies CASSPMLTGEAFF.